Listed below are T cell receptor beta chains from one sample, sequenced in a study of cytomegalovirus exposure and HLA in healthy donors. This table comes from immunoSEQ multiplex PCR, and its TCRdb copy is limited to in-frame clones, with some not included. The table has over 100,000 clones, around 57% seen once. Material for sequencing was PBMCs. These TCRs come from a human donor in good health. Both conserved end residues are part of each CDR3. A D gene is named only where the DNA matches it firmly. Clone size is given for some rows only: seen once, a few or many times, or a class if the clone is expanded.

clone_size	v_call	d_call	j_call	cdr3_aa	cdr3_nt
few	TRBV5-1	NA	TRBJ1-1	CASSLNPGNTEAFF	TGCGCCAGCAGCTTGAACCCCGGGAACACTGAAGCTTTCTTT
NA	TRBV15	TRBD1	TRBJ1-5	CATSNDRVLQPQHF	TGTGCCACCAGCAACGACAGGGTGCTTCAGCCCCAGCATTTT
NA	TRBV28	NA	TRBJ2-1	CASSFPTTQGVHEQFF	TGTGCCAGCAGTTTCCCCACCACACAGGGTGTGCATGAGCAGTTCTTC
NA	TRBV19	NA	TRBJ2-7	CASSISLLNPFSYEQYF	TGTGCCAGTAGTATTAGCCTCCTTAACCCCTTCTCCTACGAGCAGTACTTC
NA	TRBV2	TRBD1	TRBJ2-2	CASTDRVRTGELFF	TGTGCCAGCACGGACAGGGTTCGCACCGGGGAGCTGTTTTTT
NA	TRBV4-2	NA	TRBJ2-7	CASSQEDGRGSYEQYF	TGTGCCAGCAGCCAAGAGGACGGGAGAGGCTCCTACGAGCAGTACTTC
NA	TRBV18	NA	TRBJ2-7	CASSPGGILNYEQYF	TGTGCCAGCTCACCGGGCGGGATCCTCAACTACGAGCAGTACTTC
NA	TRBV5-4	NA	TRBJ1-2	CASSSSLSSYYGYTF	TGTGCCAGCAGCTCAAGCCTTTCAAGTTACTATGGCTACACCTTC
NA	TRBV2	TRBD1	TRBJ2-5	CASSVGQGREETQYF	TGTGCCAGCAGCGTAGGACAGGGGAGGGAGGAGACCCAGTACTTC
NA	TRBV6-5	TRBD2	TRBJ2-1	CASKLAGGSYNEQFF	TGTGCCAGCAAATTAGCGGGAGGGTCCTACAATGAGCAGTTCTTC
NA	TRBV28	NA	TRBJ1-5	CASSLEGLLNQPQHF	TGTGCCAGCAGTTTAGAGGGACTGCTGAATCAGCCCCAGCATTTT
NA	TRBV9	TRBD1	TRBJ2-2	CASSRLQGANTGELFF	TGTGCCAGCAGCCGGTTGCAGGGGGCAAACACCGGGGAGCTGTTTTTT
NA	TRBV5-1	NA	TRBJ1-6	CASSLGPSGSPLHF	TGCGCCAGCAGCTTGGGACCGTCGGGTTCACCCCTCCACTTT
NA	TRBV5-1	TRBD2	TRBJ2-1	CASSLGGLAGVGQFF	TGCGCCAGCAGCCTCGGGGGGCTAGCGGGAGTCGGGCAGTTCTTC
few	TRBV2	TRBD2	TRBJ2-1	CASRPLAAEQFF	TGTGCCAGCAGGCCTCTAGCGGCAGAGCAGTTCTTC